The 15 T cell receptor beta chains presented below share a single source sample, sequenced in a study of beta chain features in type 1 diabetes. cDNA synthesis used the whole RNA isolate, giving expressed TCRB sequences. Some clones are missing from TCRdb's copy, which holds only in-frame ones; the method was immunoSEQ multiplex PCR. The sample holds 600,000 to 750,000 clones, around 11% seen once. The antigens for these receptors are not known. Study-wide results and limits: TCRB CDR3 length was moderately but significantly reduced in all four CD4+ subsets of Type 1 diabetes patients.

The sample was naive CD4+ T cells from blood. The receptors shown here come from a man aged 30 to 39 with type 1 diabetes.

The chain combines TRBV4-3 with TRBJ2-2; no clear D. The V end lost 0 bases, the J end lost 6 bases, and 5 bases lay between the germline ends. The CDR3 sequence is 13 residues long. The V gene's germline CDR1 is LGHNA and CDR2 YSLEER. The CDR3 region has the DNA TGCGCCAGCAGCCAAGACCCCTCCGGGGAGCTGTTTTTT. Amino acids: CASSQDPSGELFF.

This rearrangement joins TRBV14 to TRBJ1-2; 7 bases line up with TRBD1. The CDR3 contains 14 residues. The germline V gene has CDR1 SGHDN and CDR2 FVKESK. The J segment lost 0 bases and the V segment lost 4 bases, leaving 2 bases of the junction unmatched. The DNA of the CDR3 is TGTGCCAGCAGCCGGACAGGAGCTAACTATGGCTACACCTTC. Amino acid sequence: CASSRTGANYGYTF. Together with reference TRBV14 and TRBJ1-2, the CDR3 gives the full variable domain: EAGVTQFPSHSVIEKGQTVTLRCDPISGHDNLYWYRRVMGKEIKFLLHFVKESKQDESGMPNNRFLAERTGGTYSTLKVQPAELEDSGVYFCASSRTGANYGYTFGSGTRLTVV.

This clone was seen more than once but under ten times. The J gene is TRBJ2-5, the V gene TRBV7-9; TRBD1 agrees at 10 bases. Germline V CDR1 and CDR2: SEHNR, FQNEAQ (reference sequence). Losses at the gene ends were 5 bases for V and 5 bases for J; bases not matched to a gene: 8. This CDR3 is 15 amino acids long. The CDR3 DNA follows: TGTGCCAGCAGCCCGCCTGGGACAGGGGTTGAGACCCAGTACTTC. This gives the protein CASSPPGTGVETQYF.

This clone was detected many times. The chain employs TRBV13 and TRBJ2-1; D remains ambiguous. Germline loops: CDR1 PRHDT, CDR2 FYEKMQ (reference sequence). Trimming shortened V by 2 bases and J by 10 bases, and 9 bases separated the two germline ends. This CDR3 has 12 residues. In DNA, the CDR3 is TGTGCCAGCAGCTTAAGGCCCGGCGAGCAGTTCTTC. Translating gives CASSLRPGEQFF. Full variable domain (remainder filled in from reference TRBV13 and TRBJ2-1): AAGVIQSPRHLIKEKRETATLKCYPIPRHDTVYWYQQGPGQDPQFLISFYEKMQSDKGSIPDRFSAQQFSDYHSELNMSSLELGDSALYFCASSLRPGEQFFGPGTRLTVL.

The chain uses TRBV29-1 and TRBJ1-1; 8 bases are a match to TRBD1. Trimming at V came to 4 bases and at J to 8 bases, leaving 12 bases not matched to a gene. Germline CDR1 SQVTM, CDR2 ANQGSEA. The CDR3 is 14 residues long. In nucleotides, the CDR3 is TGCAGCGTTGGGGACAGGCAACCCTACCGGGAAGCTTTCTTT. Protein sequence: CSVGDRQPYREAFF. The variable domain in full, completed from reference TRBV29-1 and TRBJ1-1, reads SAVISQKPSRDICQRGTSLTIQCQVDSQVTMMFWYRQQPGQSLTLIATANQGSEATYESGFVIDKFPISRPNLTFSTLTVSNMSPEDSSIYLCSVGDRQPYREAFFGQGTRLTVV.

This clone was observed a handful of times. The CDR3 loop is CASSQSSVKEGNTIYF. CDR3 nucleotide sequence: TGCGCCAGCAGTCAATCGTCTGTTAAGGAAGGAAACACCATATATTTT. The chain recombines TRBV23-1 with TRBJ1-3; no reliable D call. TRBV23-1 is known as an ORF, though its function is uncertain. The CDR3 loop spans 16 amino acids. V lost 0 bases, J lost 4 bases, and 13 bases lay in between.

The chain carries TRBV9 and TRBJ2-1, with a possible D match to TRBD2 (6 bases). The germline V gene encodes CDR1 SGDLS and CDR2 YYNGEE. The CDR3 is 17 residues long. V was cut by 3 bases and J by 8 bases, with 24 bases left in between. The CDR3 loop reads CASSANAANLGGHEQFF. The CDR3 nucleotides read TGTGCCAGCAGCGCGAATGCTGCCAATCTGGGAGGCCATGAGCAGTTCTTC.

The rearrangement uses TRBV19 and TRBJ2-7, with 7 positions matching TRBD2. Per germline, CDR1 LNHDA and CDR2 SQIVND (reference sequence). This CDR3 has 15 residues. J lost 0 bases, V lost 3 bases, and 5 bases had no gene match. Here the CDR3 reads CASSIVGGSSYEQYF. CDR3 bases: TGTGCCAGTAGTATTGTAGGCGGGAGCTCCTACGAGCAGTACTTC. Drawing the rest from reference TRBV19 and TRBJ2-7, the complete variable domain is DGGITQSPKYLFRKEGQNVTLSCEQNLNHDAMYWYRQDPGQGLRLIYYSQIVNDFQKGDIAEGYSVSREKKESFPLTVTSAQKNPTAFYLCASSIVGGSSYEQYFGPGTRLTVT.

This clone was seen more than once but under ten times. CDR3 region: CAISENSQGPLDNEQFF. As DNA, the CDR3 is TGTGCCATCAGTGAGAATAGCCAGGGCCCCTTGGACAATGAGCAGTTCTTC. This chain links TRBV10-3 with TRBJ2-1, with D possibly matching TRBD1 (5 bases). Germline CDR1 ENHRY, CDR2 SYGVKD. With 2 bases removed from V and 5 bases from J, the gap between germline ends came to 19 bases. CDR3 length equals 17 residues.

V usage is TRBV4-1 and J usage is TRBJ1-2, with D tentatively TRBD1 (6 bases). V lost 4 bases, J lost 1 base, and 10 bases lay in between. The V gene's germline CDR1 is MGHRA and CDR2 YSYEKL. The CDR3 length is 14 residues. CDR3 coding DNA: TGCGCCAGCAGCCTCGAGGGGGTTAACTATGGCTACACCTTC. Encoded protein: CASSLEGVNYGYTF.

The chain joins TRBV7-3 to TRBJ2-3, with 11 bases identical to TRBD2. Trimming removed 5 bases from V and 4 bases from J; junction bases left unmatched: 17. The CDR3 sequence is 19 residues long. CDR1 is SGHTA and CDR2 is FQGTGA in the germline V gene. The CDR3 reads CASSKRTSGHVGGADTQYF. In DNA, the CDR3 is TGTGCCAGCAGCAAACGGACTAGCGGGCACGTGGGTGGGGCAGATACGCAGTATTTT.

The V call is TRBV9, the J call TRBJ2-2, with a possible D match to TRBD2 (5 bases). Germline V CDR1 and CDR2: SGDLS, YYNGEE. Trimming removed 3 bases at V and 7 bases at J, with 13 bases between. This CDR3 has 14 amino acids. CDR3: CASSASRRSGELFF. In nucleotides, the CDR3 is TGTGCCAGCAGCGCTAGCCGACGGAGCGGGGAGCTGTTTTTT.

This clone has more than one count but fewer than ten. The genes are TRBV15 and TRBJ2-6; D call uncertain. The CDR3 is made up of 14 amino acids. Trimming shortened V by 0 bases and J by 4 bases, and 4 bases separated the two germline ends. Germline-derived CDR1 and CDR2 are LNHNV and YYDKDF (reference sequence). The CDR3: CATSRDPGANVLTF. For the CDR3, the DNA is TGTGCCACCAGCAGAGACCCGGGGGCCAACGTCCTGACTTTC. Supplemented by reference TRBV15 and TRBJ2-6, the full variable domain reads DAMVIQNPRYQVTQFGKPVTLSCSQTLNHNVMYWYQQKSSQAPKLLFHYYDKDFNNEADTPDNFQSRRPNTSFCFLDIRSPGLGDTAMYLCATSRDPGANVLTFGAGSRLTVL.

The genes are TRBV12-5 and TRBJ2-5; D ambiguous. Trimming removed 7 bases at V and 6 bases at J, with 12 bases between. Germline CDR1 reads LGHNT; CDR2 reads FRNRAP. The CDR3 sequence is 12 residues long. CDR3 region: CASAPTDQTQYF. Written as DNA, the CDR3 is TGTGCTAGTGCCCCCACCGATCAGACCCAGTACTTC.

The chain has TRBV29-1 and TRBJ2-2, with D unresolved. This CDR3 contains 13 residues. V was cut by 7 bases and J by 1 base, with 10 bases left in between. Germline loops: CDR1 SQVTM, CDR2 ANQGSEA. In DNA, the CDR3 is TGCAGCGCCCGGACGGTGAACACCGGGGAGCTGTTTTTT. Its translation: CSARTVNTGELFF.